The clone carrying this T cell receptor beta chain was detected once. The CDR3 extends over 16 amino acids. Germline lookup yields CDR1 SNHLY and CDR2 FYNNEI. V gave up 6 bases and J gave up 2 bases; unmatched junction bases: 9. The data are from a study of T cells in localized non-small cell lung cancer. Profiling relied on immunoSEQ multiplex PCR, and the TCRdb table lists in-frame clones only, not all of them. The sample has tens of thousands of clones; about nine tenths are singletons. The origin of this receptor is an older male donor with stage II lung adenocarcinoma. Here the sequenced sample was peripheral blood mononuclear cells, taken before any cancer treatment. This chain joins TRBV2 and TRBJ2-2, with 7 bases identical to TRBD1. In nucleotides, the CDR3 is TGTGCCAGCAGGCCCCGTACAGGGGTCAACACCGGGGAGCTGTTTTTT. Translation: CASRPRTGVNTGELFF.